This T cell receptor (beta chain) was sequenced during a study of OX40 agonist ivuxolimab in advanced cancers. At the level of the study: Ivuxolimab is an agonistic anti-OX40 (CD134) antibody, and patients were treated with it.

Overall study findings and caveats: Both blood CD4+ and CD8+ T cells showed clonal growth by week 6 at 0.1 to 3.0 mg/kg.

TCRdb keeps only in-frame clones here, not all; method: immunoSEQ multiplex PCR. The profile covers tens of thousands of clones, with about 86% appearing a single time and approximately 30% taken by the ten largest. A note on this clone: As yet, its antigen is unknown.

The source is an adult with an advanced solid tumor such as melanoma, head and neck, liver or kidney cancer. The starting material was CD4+ or CD8+ T cells sorted from blood, obtained in a trial of the OX40 agonist ivuxolimab.

This CDR3 reads CSAGWSIEQFF. The CDR3 DNA reads as TGCAGTGCAGGGTGGAGCATTGAGCAGTTCTTC. V is TRBV20-1 and J is TRBJ2-1; no clear D gene. Germline V gives CDR1 DFQATT, CDR2 SNEGSKA (reference sequence). Trimming shortened V by 6 bases and J by 9 bases, and 12 bases separated the two germline ends. The CDR3 is 11 residues long.